This paragraph covers one T cell receptor beta chain sequence. Its target is not known. A clone one base away is much larger, so this may be a read error. These data originate in a study of T cells in Graves' hyperthyroidism and ophthalmopathy. Ophthalmopathy patients had moderate-to-severe active disease, CAS ≥3, NOSPECS ≥4, and disease duration under 3 months. Patients were excluded for uncontrolled infection, other autoimmune disease, pregnancy or lactation. PBMCs were derived from roughly 9.6 ml fresh peripheral blood. Template material for amplifying TCR beta CDR3 regions consisted of RNA transcripts. Initially, a first-round RT-PCR of the TCR CDR3 employed the HTBI primer set. TCRdb reprocessed the multiplex PCR reads with MiXCR, giving one entry per CDR3 protein. The sample records roughly 600,000 distinct CDR3 sequences, around 13% being singletons. CDR1 MDHEN and CDR2 SYDVKM come from the germline V gene. V was cut by 7 bases and J by 4 bases, with 13 bases left in between. This CDR3 spans 13 amino acids.

Study-level results: A 13 V-J signature model discriminated ophthalmopathy versus stable hyperthyroidism.

The chain is built from TRBV28 and TRBJ1-2, with D possibly being TRBD1 (5 bases). Sequenced: blood. This receptor was obtained from a woman aged 50 to 60 with Graves' ophthalmopathy. CDR3 coding DNA: TGTGCCAGCATAGACCAGGGAGGCTATGGCTACACCTTC. Protein sequence: CASIDQGGYGYTF.